The present T cell receptor beta chain was sequenced within a study of immune heterogeneity within non-small cell lung tumors. Study conclusions and caveats: Both recurring identical dominant CDR3 beta clonotypes and site-unique high-frequency clones were observed across tumor sites within a patient.

CDR1 and CDR2 from the germline V gene are MNHEY and SVGEGT. The CDR3 sequence is 16 residues long. The ends were cut back, 5 bases at V and 6 bases at J, with 22 bases in the middle. Genomic DNA extracted from bulk tumor tissue served as template. A total of around 660 ng was used per sample. Several spatially distant biopsies were obtained per primary tumor intraoperatively. Enrolled individuals presented with untreated, newly diagnosed non-small cell lung cancer and received curative surgery. Amplification of the TCR beta CDR3 was achieved through multiplex PCR with 32 V and 13 J primers. TCRdb re-analysed the multiplex PCR reads in MiXCR, keeping a single row per CDR3 protein. This sample has roughly 10,000 distinct CDR3 sequences, with less than 20% found just once. In this sample, this clonotype is medium-sized. Its antigen remains unidentified.

Material: lung tumor tissue. The V call is TRBV6-2 or TRBV6-3, the J call TRBJ1-2, with D tentatively TRBD1 (6 bases). This receptor was identified in a man aged 35-49 years with non-small cell lung cancer. As DNA, the CDR3 is TGTGCCAGCAGTAGATTCACAGGGTGGACCCAAGATGGCTACACCTTC. Translation gives CASSRFTGWTQDGYTF.